The 22 T cell receptor beta chains below all came from one sample that was sequenced in a study of blood T cell repertoires in COVID-19. Only in-frame clones appear in the TCRdb table, and some are missing; sequencing was by immunoSEQ multiplex PCR. The sample contains some 130,000 clones, 80% of which appear only once. Sequencing was done on a sample of peripheral blood. The receptor source for this set is a man aged 70-80 years with acute or convalescent COVID-19.

This clone was seen only a few times. J is TRBJ1-1 and V is TRBV7-2; no definite D call. Trimming removed 4 bases from V and 6 bases from J, with 12 bases in between. This CDR3 is 13 amino acids long. Germline V gives CDR1 SGHTA, CDR2 FQGNSA. CDR3 DNA sequence: TGTGCCAGCAGCTCGAGACAAGGTTCTGAAGCTTTCTTT. Translation gives CASSSRQGSEAFF.

The genes are TRBV7-9 and TRBJ2-3, with 14 bases aligning to TRBD2. The CDR3 covers 16 residues. J gave up 6 bases and V 3 bases, and 5 bases lay outside the gene matches. CDR1 is SEHNR and CDR2 is FQNEAQ in the germline V gene (reference sequence). The CDR3 DNA is TGTGCCAGCAGCTTCGGGACTAGCGGGGGTGTCGATACGCAGTATTTT. It translates to CASSFGTSGGVDTQYF.

V usage is TRBV2 and J usage is TRBJ1-2; D perhaps matches TRBD1 (6 bases). V lost 2 bases and J 3 bases, leaving 7 bases between the germline ends. Germline V gene lookup returns CDR1 SNHLY and CDR2 FYNNEI. This CDR3 is built from 13 residues. The CDR3 nucleotides read TGTGCCAGCAGTGAAAAGGGGGACTATGGCTACACCTTC. Translation gives CASSEKGDYGYTF.

The gene calls are TRBV7-9 and TRBJ2-2, with TRBD2 as a possible D gene (5 bases). The V gene's germline CDR1 is SEHNR and CDR2 FQNEAQ (reference sequence). The V end was cut by 5 bases, the J end by 2 bases, with 21 bases between. This CDR3 is 18 amino acids long. CDR3 in DNA: TGTGCCAGCAGCCCAGTTCCCCCGGGGATACATAACACCGGGGAGCTGTTTTTT. Its translation is CASSPVPPGIHNTGELFF. Full variable domain (remainder filled in from reference TRBV7-9 and TRBJ2-2): DTGVSQNPRHKITKRGQNVTFRCDPISEHNRLYWYRQTLGQGPEFLTYFQNEAQLEKSRLLSDRFSAERPKGSFSTLEIQRTEQGDSAMYLCASSPVPPGIHNTGELFFGEGSRLTVL.

The chain is built from TRBV6-5 and TRBJ1-2, with D tentatively TRBD1 (5 bases). CDR1 and CDR2 from the germline V gene are MNHEY and SVGAGI. This CDR3 comprises 14 residues. Trimming removed 0 bases at V and 10 bases at J, with 15 bases between. CDR3 bases: TGTGCCAGCAGTTACTCTCAGGGTTTCTTAGACTACACCTTC. Translated, it gives CASSYSQGFLDYTF.

The chain is built from TRBV5-1 and TRBJ1-1; D perhaps matches TRBD1 (6 bases). V was trimmed by 0 bases and J by 0 bases, leaving 6 bases between them. In germline, CDR1 is SGHRS, CDR2 YFSETQ. This CDR3 has 14 amino acids. Here the CDR3 DNA reads TGCGCCAGCAGCTTGGGGGACATGAACACTGAAGCTTTCTTT. Its protein product is CASSLGDMNTEAFF.

The chain joins TRBV6-6 to TRBJ2-1, with 10 nucleotides matching TRBD2. The germline CDR1 and CDR2 sequences are MNHNY and SVGAGI (reference sequence). The CDR3 extends over 16 amino acids. After removal of 7 bases from V and 4 bases from J, the junction contained 10 bases not matched to a gene. This CDR3 is CASTQFPSGGYNEQFF. CDR3 bases: TGTGCCAGCACCCAATTTCCTAGCGGGGGATACAATGAGCAGTTCTTC.

Remarks on this clone: Relative to the germline gene, one junction end is altered; a read error may explain this. V gene TRBV18 combines with J gene TRBJ2-2, with D possibly TRBD1 on 6 matching bases. The CDR3 is 15 amino acids. CDR1 is KGHSH, CDR2 LQKENI, per germline. CDR3 bases: TGTGCCAGCTCCCCACGGACAGCGAACACCGGGGAGCTGTTTTTT. Encoded protein: CASSPRTANTGELFF.

The chain has TRBV5-8 and TRBJ1-2, with 11 bases identical to TRBD1. Trimming removed 4 bases from V and 8 bases from J; junction bases left unmatched: 7. This CDR3 has 14 amino acids. Germline CDR1 reads SGHTS; CDR2 reads YDEGEE. This chain's CDR3 is CASSTGQGAWGYTF. CDR3 nucleotide sequence: TGTGCCAGCAGCACCGGACAGGGGGCATGGGGCTACACCTTC.

The CDR3 DNA sequence: TGTGCCAGCGGTAGTGGGGGCGTTAGCAATCAGCCCCAGCATTTT. Translated: CASGSGGVSNQPQHF. V gene TRBV6-5 combines with J gene TRBJ1-5, with a tentative D call TRBD1 (6 bases). V lost 8 bases to trimming and J lost 0 bases, with 14 bases between them. There are 15 residues in the CDR3. Looked up from germline, CDR1 is MNHEY and CDR2 is SVGAGI.

V gene TRBV6-1 combines with J gene TRBJ2-1; the D gene is possibly TRBD2 (5 bases). From germline, CDR1 is MNHNS and CDR2 SASEGT. The CDR3 extends over 18 amino acids. The V and J ends lost 4 bases and 1 base respectively, with 20 bases between them. DNA of the CDR3: TGTGCCAGCAGTGCCGGCGGGCGTAGCATTGGGTCCTACAATGAGCAGTTCTTC. Its translation is CASSAGGRSIGSYNEQFF.

V usage is TRBV6-5 and J usage is TRBJ2-7; 8 bases are a match to TRBD2. In germline, CDR1 is MNHEY, CDR2 SVGAGI. With 6 bases clipped from V and 3 bases from J, the junction kept 10 bases outside the gene matches. This CDR3 contains 15 residues. The CDR3 DNA reads TGTGCCAGCAGCCCCGGGGCTAGCGGGTACTACGAGCAGTACTTC. It specifies CASSPGASGYYEQYF.

The CDR3 DNA follows: TGTGCCAGCAGCCAAGACAGGGGCGCTTTCTTT. Its translation: CASSQDRGAFF. The chain links TRBV3-1 (or the pseudogene TRBV3-2) to TRBJ1-1; D is possibly TRBD1 (6 bases). The germline V gene encodes CDR1 LGHDT and CDR2 YNNKEL (reference sequence). V gave up 0 bases and J gave up 11 bases, with 7 bases separating them. The length of the CDR3 is 11 residues.

The chain links TRBV6-5 to TRBJ1-2; D gene ambiguous. The V gene's germline CDR1 is MNHEY and CDR2 SVGAGI. CDR3 length equals 12 residues. Trimming took off 6 bases at V and 2 bases at J, with 7 bases between the two ends. The CDR3 sequence is CASRRLNYGYTF. CDR3 DNA: TGTGCCAGCAGACGGTTAAACTATGGCTACACCTTC.

This clone came up once. The CDR3 reads CASYRDRRNEQFF. The CDR3 nucleotides are TGCGCCAGTTACCGGGACAGGAGGAATGAGCAGTTCTTC. This sequence joins TRBV5-1 and TRBJ2-1; the match to TRBD1 covers 8 bases. The CDR3 contains 13 residues. The germline V gene has CDR1 SGHRS and CDR2 YFSETQ. The V segment lost 8 bases and the J segment 7 bases; nucleotides outside the gene matches: 8.

V gene TRBV7-8 combines with J gene TRBJ1-2; D unresolved. Germline V CDR1 and CDR2: SGHVS, FQNEAQ. V shed 1 base and J shed 2 bases, with 8 bases lying between them. CDR3 length: 14 residues. For the CDR3, the DNA is TGTGCCAGCAGCTTAGATGCAGTCAACTATGGCTACACCTTC. Translating gives CASSLDAVNYGYTF.

This sequence joins TRBV12-3 or TRBV12-4 and TRBJ1-2; weak D call: TRBD1 (5 bases). This CDR3 has 13 residues. Trimming cost V 8 bases and J 7 bases, with 17 bases left between them. The CDR3 loop reads CASLKSVGAGYTF. CDR3 DNA sequence: TGTGCCAGCCTCAAGTCAGTAGGGGCTGGCTACACCTTC.

The chain has TRBV7-9 and TRBJ2-3; D is possibly TRBD1 (6 bases). The germline V gene encodes CDR1 SEHNR and CDR2 FQNEAQ (reference sequence). The CDR3 covers 15 residues. Trimming cost V 5 bases and J 4 bases, with 16 bases left between them. The CDR3 DNA follows: TGTGCCAGCAGCCAAGGGACACATGGAGCAGATACGCAGTATTTT. Translated, it gives CASSQGTHGADTQYF.

This chain joins TRBV5-1 and TRBJ2-7; the match to TRBD1 covers 8 bases. Germline-derived CDR1 and CDR2 are SGHRS and YFSETQ. The CDR3 spans 13 residues. V shed 7 bases and J 3 bases; nucleotides not matched to a gene: 6. In DNA, the CDR3 is TGCGCCAGCGACTCCGGGACAGGCTACGAGCAGTACTTC. Residues: CASDSGTGYEQYF.

The V call is TRBV2, the J call TRBJ2-1, with 8 bases aligning to TRBD2. Unmatched junction bases numbered 9, after V lost 6 bases and J lost 5 bases. The CDR3 loop spans 15 amino acids. CDR1 and CDR2 from the germline V gene are SNHLY and FYNNEI. The CDR3 DNA reads TGTGCCAGCAGGGCGGAGCGGGGGACGCACAATGAGCAGTTCTTC. This gives the protein CASRAERGTHNEQFF.

The chain recombines TRBV7-9 with TRBJ2-3; D might be TRBD1 (6 bases). The CDR3 runs 16 residues. V was shortened by 1 base and J by 6 bases, with 17 bases between the two germline ends. Germline CDR1 is SEHNR and CDR2 is FQNEAQ (reference sequence). For the CDR3, the DNA is TGTGCCAGCAGCTTAGGTCAGGGGCTGAGGGAGGATACGCAGTATTTT. Its translation is CASSLGQGLREDTQYF.

This clone appeared a single time. This chain uses TRBV28 with TRBJ1-4; 12 nucleotides line up with TRBD1. Germline values: CDR1 MDHEN, CDR2 SYDVKM. Trimming took 6 bases from V and 5 from J; bases not matched to a gene: 4. This CDR3 has 15 amino acids. For the CDR3, the DNA is TGTGCCAGCAGCCGGGACAGGGGGCTAAATGAAAAACTGTTTTTT. Translation gives CASSRDRGLNEKLFF.